These 31 T cell receptor beta chains were all obtained from the same sample, sequenced in a study of blood T cells in healthy people across ages. A J-beta primer mix and a sample-barcoded 5' primer were used in a second PCR of roughly 6 to 12 cycles. MiXCR, applied by TCRdb to the 5' RACE reads, yields one record per CDR3 protein. Counted here are roughly 830,000 distinct CDR3 sequences, around 62% occurring once; the ten biggest clones make up about a quarter. The sample consisted of blood. The receptor set was obtained from a man in his thirties or forties in good health.

The chain is built from TRBV2 and TRBJ2-1, with D tentatively TRBD1 (5 bases). CDR3 length: 15 amino acids. Germline CDR1 and CDR2: SNHLY and FYNNEI. Trimming removed 6 bases from V and 4 bases from J, with 16 bases in between. The CDR3 here is CASRVSGLYYNEQFF. For the CDR3, the DNA is TGTGCCAGCAGGGTGTCAGGGCTTTATTACAATGAGCAGTTCTTC. The entire variable domain, with the rest obtained from reference TRBV2 and TRBJ2-1, is as follows: EPEVTQTPSHQVTQMGQEVILRCVPISNHLYFYWYRQILGQKVEFLVSFYNNEISEKSEIFDDQFSVERPDGSNFTLKIRSTKLEDSAMYFCASRVSGLYYNEQFFGPGTRLTVL.

The table lists this clonotype with many counts. The chain joins TRBV27 to TRBJ2-1; D tentatively reads TRBD1 or TRBD2 (5 bases each). From germline, CDR1 is MNHEY and CDR2 SMNVEV (reference sequence). Trimming stripped 3 bases from V and 10 bases from J, with 19 bases between. This CDR3 region has 15 residues. The chain's CDR3 is CASSFRDLDPTEQFF. The CDR3 DNA reads TGTGCCAGCAGTTTCCGGGACCTCGACCCTACGGAGCAGTTCTTC.

This clonotype was found many times. At one boundary the junction diverges from the germline segment, which might be a read error. The V call is TRBV12-3 or TRBV12-4, the J call TRBJ2-7; D is unresolved. This CDR3 has 14 residues. CDR3 DNA sequence: TGTGCCAGCAGCTTAGGCGGCAGGAGCTACGAGCAGTACTTC. Its translation: CASSLGGRSYEQYF.

This chain uses TRBV28 with TRBJ1-2; D is unresolved. This CDR3 has 14 residues. V lost 2 bases, J lost 2 bases, and 9 bases lay in between. In germline, CDR1 is MDHEN, CDR2 SYDVKM. CDR3 DNA sequence: TGTGCCAGCAGTTTACCGGGTACAAACTATGGCTACACCTTC. Translated, it gives CASSLPGTNYGYTF.

V usage is TRBV6-5 and J usage is TRBJ1-2; D possibly corresponds to TRBD1 (5 bases). CDR3 length: 17 amino acids. CDR1 is MNHEY, CDR2 SVGAGI, per germline. V shed 2 bases and J shed 4 bases, with 20 bases lying between them. CDR3 residues: CASSYTRLGALSYGYTF. The CDR3 DNA reads TGTGCCAGCAGTTACACCCGATTAGGGGCCTTAAGCTATGGCTACACCTTC.

The genes are TRBV6-5 and TRBJ2-3; TRBD2 might be the D (7 bases). The CDR3 is 13 residues long. CDR1 and CDR2 from the germline V gene are MNHEY and SVGAGI. Trimming stripped 10 bases from V and 2 bases from J, with 13 bases between. In nucleotides, the CDR3 is TGTGCCACGGGGCGGGGGCTCACAGATACGCAGTATTTT. It specifies CATGRGLTDTQYF.

The DNA of the CDR3 is TGTGCCATCGGCCTAGAGGGAGATACGCAGTATTTT. The encoded protein is CAIGLEGDTQYF. V is TRBV10-3 and J is TRBJ2-3; perhaps TRBD2 as D (5 bases). The germline V and J ends were trimmed by 8 bases and 5 bases, with 11 bases remaining between them. The CDR3 consists of 12 residues. Germline CDR1 reads ENHRY; CDR2 reads SYGVKD.

This clonotype has only a few counts. This rearrangement joins TRBV12-3 or TRBV12-4 to TRBJ1-2; D unresolved. Trimming cost V 7 bases and J 1 base, with 22 bases left between them. This CDR3 has 17 residues. The CDR3 coding sequence is TGTGCCAGCATTCCCTCCCCGGCGGGCAGCCGTAACTATGGCTACACCTTC. This gives the protein CASIPSPAGSRNYGYTF.

This rearrangement joins TRBV7-2 to TRBJ1-6; D gene ambiguous. The CDR3 loop spans 12 amino acids. Germline CDR1 is SGHTA and CDR2 is FQGNSA. Trimming removed 0 bases at V and 13 bases at J, with 7 bases between. Here the CDR3 DNA reads TGTGCCAGCAGCTTAGCAGCCCAGCCCCTCCACTTT. The encoded protein is CASSLAAQPLHF.

This chain links TRBV20-1 with TRBJ1-2, with a possible D match to TRBD1 (5 bases). Trimming pared 0 bases from V and 4 bases from J, leaving 12 bases between. This CDR3 is built from 14 residues. From germline, CDR1 is DFQATT and CDR2 SNEGSKA (reference sequence). CDR3 DNA: TGCAGTGCTAGAGAACAGGACTGGGGCTATGGCTACACCTTC. It specifies CSAREQDWGYGYTF.

This clonotype appeared a few times. The chain recombines TRBV29-1 with TRBJ2-5, with D uncertain. The assigned J gene may be wrong: the sequence end matches TRBJ2-7 better. The CDR3 is made up of 13 amino acids. Germline CDR1 is SQVTM and CDR2 is ANQGSEA. The chain's CDR3 is CSVDSAASGEQYF. Here the CDR3 DNA reads TGCAGCGTTGATTCGGCTGCTTCAGGCGAGCAGTACTTC.

The sample holds a few counts of this clonotype. The rearrangement links TRBV12-5 to TRBJ2-7, with D possibly matching TRBD2 (5 bases). Per germline, CDR1 LGHNT and CDR2 FRNRAP. With 4 bases removed from V and 2 bases from J, the gap between germline ends came to 15 bases. The CDR3 sequence is 15 residues long. The CDR3 region is CASGWPDREAYEQYF. DNA for the CDR3: TGTGCTAGTGGTTGGCCCGATCGGGAAGCCTACGAGCAGTACTTC.

The rearrangement joins TRBV7-3 to TRBJ2-3; D is unresolved. V lost 1 base, J lost 0 bases, and 5 bases lay in between. Germline V CDR1 and CDR2: SGHTA, FQGTGA. The CDR3 runs 14 residues. The CDR3 protein is CASSLKYSTDTQYF. The CDR3, as DNA: TGTGCCAGCAGCTTAAAATACAGCACAGATACGCAGTATTTT.

This clonotype came up a few times. V and J are TRBV7-9 and TRBJ1-6; D ambiguous. V shed 1 base and J shed 7 bases, with 8 bases lying between them. Germline values: CDR1 SEHNR, CDR2 FQNEAQ (reference sequence). This CDR3 comprises 14 residues. The CDR3 protein is CASSLDTENSPLHF. The CDR3, as DNA: TGTGCCAGCAGCTTAGACACTGAGAATTCACCCCTCCACTTT.

The J gene is TRBJ2-1, the V gene TRBV12-3 or TRBV12-4; D call uncertain. The CDR3 totals 11 residues. With 6 bases removed from V and 10 bases from J, the gap between germline ends came to 10 bases. CDR3 DNA sequence: TGTGCCAGCAGCACCCGGGCAGAGCAGTTCTTC. This encodes CASSTRAEQFF.

This chain joins TRBV12-3 or TRBV12-4 and TRBJ2-5, with D perhaps TRBD2 (5 bases). The CDR3 covers 13 residues. The V end was cut by 6 bases, the J end by 1 base, with 9 bases between. The CDR3 DNA follows: TGTGCCAGCAGAATAGAGGGCCAAGAGACCCAGTACTTC. Protein sequence: CASRIEGQETQYF.

In this sample, this clonotype turned up a few times. The rearrangement joins TRBV7-2 to TRBJ2-3; 7 bases match TRBD1. V lost 4 bases and J lost 2; bases outside the gene matches: 6. The CDR3 sequence is 15 residues long. The V gene's germline CDR1 is SGHTA and CDR2 FQGNSA. The CDR3 reads CASSSGQANTDTQYF. The CDR3 coding sequence is TGTGCCAGCAGCTCAGGACAGGCCAACACAGATACGCAGTATTTT.

The genes are TRBV5-1 and TRBJ1-4; D is unresolved. Deletions cut 2 bases from V and 0 bases from J, with 2 bases between. CDR1 is SGHRS, CDR2 YFSETQ, per germline. This CDR3 has 13 residues. CDR3 DNA: TGCGCCAGCAGCTTTGCAACTAATGAAAAACTGTTTTTT. As protein: CASSFATNEKLFF.

The V gene is TRBV6-2 or TRBV6-3, the J gene TRBJ2-1, with 12 bases that match TRBD2. Per germline, CDR1 MNHEY and CDR2 SVGEGT. The CDR3 has 15 residues. V was pared by 6 bases and J by 8 bases, with 8 bases of the junction left unmatched. Here the CDR3 DNA reads TGTGCCAGCAGCCCAACTAGCGGGGGGAGTTATGAGCAGTTCTTC. As protein: CASSPTSGGSYEQFF.

This clonotype is a singleton in its sample. The chain is built from TRBV20-1 and TRBJ2-5; the match to TRBD2 covers 13 bases. CDR3 length: 16 residues. The germline V gene has CDR1 DFQATT and CDR2 SNEGSKA (reference sequence). The junction had 9 bases not matched to a gene; V was cut back by 6 bases and J by 2 bases. The CDR3: CSAGRTSGGEQETQYF. CDR3 DNA: TGCAGTGCCGGCAGGACTAGCGGGGGTGAACAAGAGACCCAGTACTTC.

The chain combines TRBV5-6 with TRBJ1-2; maybe TRBD1 (5 bases). The V and J ends lost 5 bases and 4 bases respectively, with 12 bases between them. This CDR3 has 13 amino acids. CDR1 is SGHDT and CDR2 is YYEEEE in the germline V gene. CDR3 coding DNA: TGTGCCAGCAGGATAGGCAGGGTCTATGGCTACACCTTC. This sequence encodes CASRIGRVYGYTF.

The chain joins TRBV4-3 to TRBJ2-3; the match to TRBD2 covers 7 bases. V lost 2 bases and J lost 0; bases outside the gene matches: 5. Germline values: CDR1 LGHNA, CDR2 YSLEER. The CDR3 consists of 16 residues. CDR3 nucleotide sequence: TGCGCCAGCAGCCAAAACGGGGGGACTAGCACAGATACGCAGTATTTT. Its translation: CASSQNGGTSTDTQYF.

This chain links TRBV11-2 with TRBJ1-1; no firm D call. CDR3 length equals 12 residues. Trimming took 2 bases from V and 6 from J, leaving 7 bases between them. Germline CDR1 and CDR2: SGHAT and FQNNGV. In nucleotides, the CDR3 is TGTGCCAGCAGCTTAATAACCCCTGAAGCTTTCTTT. Its translation is CASSLITPEAFF.

The gene calls are TRBV5-1 and TRBJ2-6; D may be TRBD1 (5 bases). This CDR3 is 19 amino acids long. The germline V gene has CDR1 SGHRS and CDR2 YFSETQ. Trimming removed 4 bases from V and 4 bases from J, with 24 bases in between. The CDR3 loop is CASSARVSGNTPGANVLTF. The CDR3 DNA reads as TGCGCCAGCAGCGCCCGGGTTTCAGGGAACACACCCGGGGCCAACGTCCTGACTTTC.

This clonotype was recorded once. The V gene is TRBV13, the J gene TRBJ2-1, with D possibly being TRBD1 or TRBD2 (5 bases each). Looked up from germline, CDR1 is PRHDT and CDR2 is FYEKMQ (reference sequence). The V and J ends lost 5 bases and 9 bases respectively, with 11 bases between them. This CDR3 region has 12 residues. CDR3 coding DNA: TGTGCCAGCAGCCCCCCAGGGAGTGAGCAGTTCTTC. It encodes CASSPPGSEQFF.

The V gene is TRBV4-2, the J gene TRBJ1-1; 8 nucleotides match TRBD1. This CDR3 has 17 residues. Germline assignment: CDR1 LGHNA and CDR2 YNFKEQ. V dropped 6 bases and J dropped 0; count of bases not matched to a gene: 12. The CDR3 DNA sequence: TGTGCCAGCAGACGAGTGGACAGGGAACTTATGAACACTGAAGCTTTCTTT. Its translation is CASRRVDRELMNTEAFF.

This chain connects TRBV7-9 to TRBJ1-5; D possibly corresponds to TRBD1 (5 bases). The germline V gene has CDR1 SEHNR and CDR2 FQNEAQ (reference sequence). V gave up 1 base and J gave up 1 base, with 20 bases separating them. The CDR3 has 19 residues. The CDR3 loop reads CASSLVGARQGRSNQPQHF. CDR3 sequence (DNA): TGTGCCAGCAGCTTAGTAGGTGCCCGGCAGGGTCGAAGCAATCAGCCCCAGCATTTT.

The chain links TRBV20-1 to TRBJ2-1; TRBD1 might be the D (6 bases). In germline, CDR1 is DFQATT, CDR2 SNEGSKA (reference sequence). The CDR3 sequence is 15 residues long. Between the trimmed V and J ends, which lost 3 bases and 4 bases, there was a span of 16 bases. CDR3 bases: TGCAGTGCTAGGGAAAAAGGGGGTACGTACAATGAGCAGTTCTTC. Protein sequence: CSAREKGGTYNEQFF.

This CDR3 reads CSVGNRGGQPQHF. Here the CDR3 DNA reads TGCAGTGTAGGAAACAGGGGTGGTCAGCCCCAGCATTTT. The V call is TRBV20-1, the J call TRBJ1-5; 7 bases fit TRBD1. The CDR3 has 13 amino acids. CDR1 and CDR2 (germline): DFQATT, SNEGSKA (reference sequence). With V trimmed by 7 bases and J by 6 bases, 9 bases remained unmatched.

This clonotype was observed many times. This chain links TRBV5-4 with TRBJ1-1; no firm D call. V was pared by 4 bases and J by 1 base, with 8 bases between. CDR1 and CDR2 from the germline V gene are SGHNT and YYREEE (reference sequence). The CDR3 contains 13 residues. The CDR3 DNA sequence: TGTGCCAGCAGCATAGCCCAGAACACTGAAGCTTTCTTT. This codes for CASSIAQNTEAFF.

This clonotype occurred once. Here the CDR3 DNA reads TGTGCCAGCTCCGGGACAGCAAGATACGAGCAGTACTTC. It encodes CASSGTARYEQYF. This sequence joins TRBV27 and TRBJ2-7; the match to TRBD1 covers 7 bases. The trim removed 8 bases at V and 4 bases at J, leaving 8 bases unmatched. Germline assignment: CDR1 MNHEY and CDR2 SMNVEV (reference sequence). The CDR3 covers 13 residues.